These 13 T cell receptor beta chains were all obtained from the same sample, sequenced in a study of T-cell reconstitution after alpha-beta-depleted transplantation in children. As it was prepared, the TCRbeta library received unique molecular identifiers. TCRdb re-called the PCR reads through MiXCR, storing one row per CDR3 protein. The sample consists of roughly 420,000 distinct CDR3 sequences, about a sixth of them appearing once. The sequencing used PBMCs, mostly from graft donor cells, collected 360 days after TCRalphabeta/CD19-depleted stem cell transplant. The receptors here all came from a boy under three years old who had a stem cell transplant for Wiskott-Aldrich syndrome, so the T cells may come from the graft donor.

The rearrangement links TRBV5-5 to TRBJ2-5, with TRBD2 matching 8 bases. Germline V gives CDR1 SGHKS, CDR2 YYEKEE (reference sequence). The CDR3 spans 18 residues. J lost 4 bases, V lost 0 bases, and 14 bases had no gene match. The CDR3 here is CASSLALASGFPRETQYF. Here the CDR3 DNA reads TGTGCCAGCAGCTTGGCCCTTGCTAGCGGGTTCCCCCGAGAGACCCAGTACTTC.

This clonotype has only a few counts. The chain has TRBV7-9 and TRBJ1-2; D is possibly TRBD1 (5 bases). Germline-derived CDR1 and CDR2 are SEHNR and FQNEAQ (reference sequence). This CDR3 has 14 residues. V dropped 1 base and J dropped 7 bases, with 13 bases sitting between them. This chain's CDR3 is CASSLDWGVAGYTF. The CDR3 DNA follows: TGTGCCAGCAGCTTAGATTGGGGGGTGGCTGGCTACACCTTC.

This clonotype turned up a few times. CDR3 protein: CASSLLAGEPTDTQYF. Written as DNA, the CDR3 is TGCGCCAGCAGCTTGTTGGCAGGGGAGCCCACAGATACGCAGTATTTT. The chain is built from TRBV5-1 and TRBJ2-3, with D tentatively TRBD1 (6 bases). The CDR3 is 16 amino acids. Between the trimmed V and J ends, which lost 1 base and 2 bases, there was a span of 14 bases. Germline CDR1 reads SGHRS; CDR2 reads YFSETQ.

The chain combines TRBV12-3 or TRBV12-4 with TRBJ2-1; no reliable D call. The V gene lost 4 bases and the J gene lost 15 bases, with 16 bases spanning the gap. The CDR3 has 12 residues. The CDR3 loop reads CASSSRLGRMFF. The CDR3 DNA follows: TGTGCCAGCAGTTCGCGATTAGGCCGGATGTTCTTC.

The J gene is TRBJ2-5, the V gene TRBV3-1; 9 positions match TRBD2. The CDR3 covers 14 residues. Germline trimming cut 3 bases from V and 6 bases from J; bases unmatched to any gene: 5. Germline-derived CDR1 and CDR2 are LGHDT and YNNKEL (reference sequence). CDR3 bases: TGTGCCAGCAGCCACCTAGCGGGAATAAAGACCCAGTACTTC. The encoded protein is CASSHLAGIKTQYF.

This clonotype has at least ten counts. For the CDR3, the DNA is TGTGCCAGCAGTTTGGGCAGGGCCTACGAGCAGTACTTC. Its protein is CASSLGRAYEQYF. The V and J genes are TRBV12-3 or TRBV12-4 and TRBJ2-7; D is perhaps TRBD1 (5 bases). There are 13 residues in the CDR3. V was shortened by 3 bases and J by 2 bases, with 8 bases between the two germline ends.

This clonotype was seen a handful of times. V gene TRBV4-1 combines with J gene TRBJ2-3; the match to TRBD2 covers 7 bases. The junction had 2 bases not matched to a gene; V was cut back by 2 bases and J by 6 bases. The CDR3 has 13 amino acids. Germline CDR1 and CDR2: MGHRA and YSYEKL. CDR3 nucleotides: TGCGCCAGCAGCCAACGGGGGGTTGATACGCAGTATTTT. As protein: CASSQRGVDTQYF.

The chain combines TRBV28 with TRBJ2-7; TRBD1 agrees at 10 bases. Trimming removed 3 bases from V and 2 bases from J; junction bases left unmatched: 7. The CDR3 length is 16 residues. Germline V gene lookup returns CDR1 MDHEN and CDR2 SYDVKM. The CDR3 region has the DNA TGTGCCAGCAGTTTTTGGACAGGGGGGGTCCCCTACGAGCAGTACTTC. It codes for CASSFWTGGVPYEQYF.

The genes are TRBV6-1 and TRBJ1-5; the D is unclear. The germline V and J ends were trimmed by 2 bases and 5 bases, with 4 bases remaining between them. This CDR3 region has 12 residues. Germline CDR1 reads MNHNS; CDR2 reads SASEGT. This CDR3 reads CASSETYQPQHF. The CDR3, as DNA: TGTGCCAGCAGTGAAACCTATCAGCCCCAGCATTTT.

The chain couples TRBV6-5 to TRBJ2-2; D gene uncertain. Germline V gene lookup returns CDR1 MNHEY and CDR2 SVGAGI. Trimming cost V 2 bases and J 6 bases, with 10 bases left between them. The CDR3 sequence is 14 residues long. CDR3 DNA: TGTGCCAGCAGTTACGATTCGTGGTCCGGGGAGCTGTTTTTT. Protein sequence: CASSYDSWSGELFF.

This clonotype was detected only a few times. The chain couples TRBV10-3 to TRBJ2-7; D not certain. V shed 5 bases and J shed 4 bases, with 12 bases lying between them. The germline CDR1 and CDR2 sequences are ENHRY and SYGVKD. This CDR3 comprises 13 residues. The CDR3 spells CAISRDSHYEQYF. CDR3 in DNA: TGTGCCATCAGTCGTGACTCTCATTACGAGCAGTACTTC.

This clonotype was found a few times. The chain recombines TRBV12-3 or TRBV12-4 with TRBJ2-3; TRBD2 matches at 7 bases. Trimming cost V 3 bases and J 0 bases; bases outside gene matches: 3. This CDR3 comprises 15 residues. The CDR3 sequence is CASSFYGRSTDTQYF. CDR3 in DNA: TGTGCCAGCAGTTTCTACGGGAGGAGCACAGATACGCAGTATTTT.

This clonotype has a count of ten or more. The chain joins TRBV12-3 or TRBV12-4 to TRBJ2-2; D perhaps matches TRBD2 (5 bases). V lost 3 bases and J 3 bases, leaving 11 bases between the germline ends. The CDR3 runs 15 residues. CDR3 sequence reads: CASSFVGRDTGELFF. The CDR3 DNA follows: TGTGCCAGCAGTTTCGTAGGGAGAGACACCGGGGAGCTGTTTTTT.